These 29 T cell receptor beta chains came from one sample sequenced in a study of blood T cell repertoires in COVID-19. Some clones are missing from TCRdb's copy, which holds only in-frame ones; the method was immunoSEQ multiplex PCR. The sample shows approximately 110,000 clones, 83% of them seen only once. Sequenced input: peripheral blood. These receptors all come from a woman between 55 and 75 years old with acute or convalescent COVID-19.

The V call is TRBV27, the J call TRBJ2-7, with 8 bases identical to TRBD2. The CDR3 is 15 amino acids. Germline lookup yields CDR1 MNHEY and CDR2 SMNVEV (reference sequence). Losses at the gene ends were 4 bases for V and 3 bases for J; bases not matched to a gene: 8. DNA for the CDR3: TGTGCCAGCAGTTCAGGACTAGCTGTGAGCTACGAGCAGTACTTC. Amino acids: CASSSGLAVSYEQYF.

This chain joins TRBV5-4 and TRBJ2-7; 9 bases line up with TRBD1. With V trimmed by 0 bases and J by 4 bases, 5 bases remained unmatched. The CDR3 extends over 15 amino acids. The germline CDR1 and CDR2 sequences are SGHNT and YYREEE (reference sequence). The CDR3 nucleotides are TGTGCCAGCAGCTTGGGACAGGGGGGGACTTACGAGCAGTACTTC. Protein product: CASSLGQGGTYEQYF.

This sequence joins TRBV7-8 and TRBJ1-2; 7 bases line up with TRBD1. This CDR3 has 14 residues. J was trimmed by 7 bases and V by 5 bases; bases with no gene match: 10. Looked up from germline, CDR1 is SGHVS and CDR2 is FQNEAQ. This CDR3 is CASSAPKGARGYTF. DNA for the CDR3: TGTGCCAGCAGCGCCCCGAAGGGGGCGCGTGGCTACACCTTC.

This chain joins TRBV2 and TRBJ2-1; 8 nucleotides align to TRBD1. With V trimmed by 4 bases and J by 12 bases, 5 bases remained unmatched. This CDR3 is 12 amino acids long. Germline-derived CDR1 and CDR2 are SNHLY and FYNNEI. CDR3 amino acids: CASSADRGGQFF. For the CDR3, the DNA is TGTGCCAGCAGTGCCGACAGGGGTGGGCAGTTCTTC.

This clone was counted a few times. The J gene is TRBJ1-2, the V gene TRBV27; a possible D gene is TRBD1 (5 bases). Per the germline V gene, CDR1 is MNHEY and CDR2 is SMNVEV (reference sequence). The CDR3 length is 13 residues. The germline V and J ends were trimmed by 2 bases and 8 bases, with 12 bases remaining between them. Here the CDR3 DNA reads TGTGCCAGCAGTTTAGAGGGGAGGCGAGGCTACACCTTC. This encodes CASSLEGRRGYTF.

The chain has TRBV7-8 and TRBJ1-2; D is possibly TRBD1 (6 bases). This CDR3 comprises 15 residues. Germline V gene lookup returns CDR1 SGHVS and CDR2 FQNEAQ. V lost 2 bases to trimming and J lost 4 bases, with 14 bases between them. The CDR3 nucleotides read TGTGCCAGCAGCTTACGCACAGGGAGTACCTATGGCTACACCTTC. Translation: CASSLRTGSTYGYTF.

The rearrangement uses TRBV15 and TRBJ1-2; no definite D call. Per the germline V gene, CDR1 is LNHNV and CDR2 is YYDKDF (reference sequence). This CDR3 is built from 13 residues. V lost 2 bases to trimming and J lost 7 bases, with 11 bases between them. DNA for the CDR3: TGTGCCACCAGCAGATCATTGATGGCTGGCTACACCTTC. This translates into CATSRSLMAGYTF.

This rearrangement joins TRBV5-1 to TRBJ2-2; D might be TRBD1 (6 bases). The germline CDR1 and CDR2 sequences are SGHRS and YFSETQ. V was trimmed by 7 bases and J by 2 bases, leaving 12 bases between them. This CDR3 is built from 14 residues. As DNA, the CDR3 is TGCGCCAGCCGCCGGGACATAAACACCGGGGAGCTGTTTTTT. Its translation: CASRRDINTGELFF. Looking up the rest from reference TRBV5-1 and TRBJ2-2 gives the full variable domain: KAGVTQTPRYLIKTRGQQVTLSCSPISGHRSVSWYQQTPGQGLQFLFEYFSETQRNKGNFPGRFSGRQFSNSRSEMNVSTLELGDSALYLCASRRDINTGELFFGEGSRLTVL.

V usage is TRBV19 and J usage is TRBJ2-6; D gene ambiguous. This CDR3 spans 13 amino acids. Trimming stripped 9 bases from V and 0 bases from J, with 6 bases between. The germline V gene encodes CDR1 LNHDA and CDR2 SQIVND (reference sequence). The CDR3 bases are TGTGCCAGCGGTCTCTCTGGGGCCAACGTCCTGACTTTC. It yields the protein CASGLSGANVLTF.

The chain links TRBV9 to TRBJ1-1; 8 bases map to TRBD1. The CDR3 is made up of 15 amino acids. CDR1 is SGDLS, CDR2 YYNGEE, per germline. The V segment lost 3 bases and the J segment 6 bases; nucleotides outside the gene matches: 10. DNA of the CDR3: TGTGCCAGCAGCGCTCGACAGGGGTTGCGGCCTGAAGCTTTCTTT. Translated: CASSARQGLRPEAFF.

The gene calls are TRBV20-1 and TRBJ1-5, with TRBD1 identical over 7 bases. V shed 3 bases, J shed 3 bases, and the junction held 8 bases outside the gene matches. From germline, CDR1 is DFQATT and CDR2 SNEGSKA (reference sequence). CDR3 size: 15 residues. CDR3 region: CSASGARGNNQPQHF. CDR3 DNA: TGCAGTGCTAGTGGGGCCAGGGGGAACAATCAGCCCCAGCATTTT.

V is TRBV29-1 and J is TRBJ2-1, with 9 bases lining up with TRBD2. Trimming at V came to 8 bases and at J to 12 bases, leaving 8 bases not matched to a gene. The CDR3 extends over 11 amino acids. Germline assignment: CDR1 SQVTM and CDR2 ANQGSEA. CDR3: CSLSSGIGQFF. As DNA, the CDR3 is TGCAGCCTCTCTAGCGGGATAGGGCAGTTCTTC.

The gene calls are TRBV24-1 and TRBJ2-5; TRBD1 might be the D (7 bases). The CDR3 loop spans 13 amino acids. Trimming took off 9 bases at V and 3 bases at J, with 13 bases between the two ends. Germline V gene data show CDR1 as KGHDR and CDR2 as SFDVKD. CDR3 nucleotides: TGTGCCACCGGAGGAGGGGGCGAAGAGACCCAGTACTTC. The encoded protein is CATGGGGEETQYF.

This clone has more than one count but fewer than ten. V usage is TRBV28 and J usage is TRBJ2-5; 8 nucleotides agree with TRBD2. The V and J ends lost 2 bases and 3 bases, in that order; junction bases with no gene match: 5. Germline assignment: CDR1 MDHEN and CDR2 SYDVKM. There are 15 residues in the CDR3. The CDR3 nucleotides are TGTGCCAGCAGTTTACCCAGCGGGAGCAAAGAGACCCAGTACTTC. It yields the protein CASSLPSGSKETQYF.

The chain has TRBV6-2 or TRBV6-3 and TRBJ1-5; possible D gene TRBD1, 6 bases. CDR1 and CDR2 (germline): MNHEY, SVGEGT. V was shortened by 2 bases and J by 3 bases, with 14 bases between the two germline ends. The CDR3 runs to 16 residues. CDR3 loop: CASSYGGQPFNQPQHF. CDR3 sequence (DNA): TGTGCCAGCAGTTACGGTGGACAGCCTTTCAATCAGCCCCAGCATTTT.

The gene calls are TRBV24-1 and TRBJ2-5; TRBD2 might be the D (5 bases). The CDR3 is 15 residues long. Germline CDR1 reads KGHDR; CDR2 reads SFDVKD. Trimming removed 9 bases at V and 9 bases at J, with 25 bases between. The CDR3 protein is CATSLDAGNPAAQYF. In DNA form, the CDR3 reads TGTGCCACCTCTTTGGACGCCGGTAACCCAGCGGCCCAGTACTTC.

This chain's CDR3 is CASSQGPTRENTEAFF. Written as DNA, the CDR3 is TGCGCCAGCAGCCAAGGGCCGACACGGGAAAACACTGAAGCTTTCTTT. The chain employs TRBV4-1 and TRBJ1-1, with no clear D. This CDR3 has 16 amino acids. The ends were cut back, 1 base at V and 2 bases at J, with 14 bases in the middle. Looked up from germline, CDR1 is MGHRA and CDR2 is YSYEKL.

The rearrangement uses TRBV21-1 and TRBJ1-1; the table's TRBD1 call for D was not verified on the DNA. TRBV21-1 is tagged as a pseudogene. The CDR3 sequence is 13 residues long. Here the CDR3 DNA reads TGTGCCAGCAGCAACACAGAAGGCACTGAAGCTTTCTTT. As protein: CASSNTEGTEAFF.

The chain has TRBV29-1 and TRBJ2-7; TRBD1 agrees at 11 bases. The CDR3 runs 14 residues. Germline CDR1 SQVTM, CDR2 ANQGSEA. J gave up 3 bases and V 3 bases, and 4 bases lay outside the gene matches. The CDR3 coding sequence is TGCAGCGTTGATCCCGGGACAGGGGGCTACGAGCAGTACTTC. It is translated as CSVDPGTGGYEQYF.

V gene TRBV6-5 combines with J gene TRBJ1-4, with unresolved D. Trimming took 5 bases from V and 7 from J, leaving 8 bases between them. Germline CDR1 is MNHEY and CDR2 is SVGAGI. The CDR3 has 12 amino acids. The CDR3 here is CASSPGREKLFF. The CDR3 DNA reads TGTGCCAGCAGTCCAGGTCGTGAAAAACTGTTTTTT.

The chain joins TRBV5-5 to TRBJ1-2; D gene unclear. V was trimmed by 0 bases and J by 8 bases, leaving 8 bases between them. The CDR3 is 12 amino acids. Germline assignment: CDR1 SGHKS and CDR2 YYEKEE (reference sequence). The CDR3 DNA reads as TGTGCCAGCAGCTTGGTGCTGGGCGGCTACACCTTC. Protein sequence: CASSLVLGGYTF.

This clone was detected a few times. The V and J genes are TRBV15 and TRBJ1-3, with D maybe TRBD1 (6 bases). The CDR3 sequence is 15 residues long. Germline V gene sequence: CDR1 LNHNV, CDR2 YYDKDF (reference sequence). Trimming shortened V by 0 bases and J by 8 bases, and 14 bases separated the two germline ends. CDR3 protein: CATSRETGHEYTIYF. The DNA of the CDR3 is TGTGCCACCAGCAGAGAGACAGGCCATGAATACACCATATATTTT.

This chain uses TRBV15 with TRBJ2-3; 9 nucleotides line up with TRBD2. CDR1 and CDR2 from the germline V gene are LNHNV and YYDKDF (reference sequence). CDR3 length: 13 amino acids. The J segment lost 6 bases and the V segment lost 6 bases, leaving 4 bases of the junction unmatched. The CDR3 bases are TGTGCCACCAGACATAGCGGGAGCGATACGCAGTATTTT. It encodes CATRHSGSDTQYF.

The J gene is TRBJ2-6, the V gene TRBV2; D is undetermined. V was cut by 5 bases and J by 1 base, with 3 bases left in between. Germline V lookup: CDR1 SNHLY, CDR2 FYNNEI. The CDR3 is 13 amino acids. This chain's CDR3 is CASSLSGANVLTF. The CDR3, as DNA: TGTGCCAGCAGTTTATCTGGGGCCAACGTCCTGACTTTC.

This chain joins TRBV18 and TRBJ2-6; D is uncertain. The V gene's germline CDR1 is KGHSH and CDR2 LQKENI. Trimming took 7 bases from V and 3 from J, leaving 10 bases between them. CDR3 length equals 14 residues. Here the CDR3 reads CASFGEGGANVLTF. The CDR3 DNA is TGTGCCAGCTTTGGAGAAGGTGGGGCCAACGTCCTGACTTTC. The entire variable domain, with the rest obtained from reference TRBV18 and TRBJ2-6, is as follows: NAGVMQNPRHLVRRRGQEARLRCSPMKGHSHVYWYRQLPEEGLKFMVYLQKENIIDESGMPKERFSAEFPKEGPSILRIQQVVRGDSAAYFCASFGEGGANVLTFGAGSRLTVL.

As DNA, the CDR3 is TGCAGTGCTCAGGACTATGGCTACACCTTC. Amino acid sequence: CSAQDYGYTF. The chain is built from TRBV20-1 and TRBJ1-2; D unresolved. The germline V gene encodes CDR1 DFQATT and CDR2 SNEGSKA (reference sequence). The V and J ends lost 5 bases and 3 bases respectively, with 4 bases between them. This CDR3 has 10 amino acids.

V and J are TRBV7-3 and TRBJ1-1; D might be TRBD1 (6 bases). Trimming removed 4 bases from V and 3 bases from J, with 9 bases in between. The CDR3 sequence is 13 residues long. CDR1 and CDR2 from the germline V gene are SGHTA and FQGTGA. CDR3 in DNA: TGTGCCAGCAGCTGGGCAGGGGACACTGAAGCTTTCTTT. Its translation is CASSWAGDTEAFF.

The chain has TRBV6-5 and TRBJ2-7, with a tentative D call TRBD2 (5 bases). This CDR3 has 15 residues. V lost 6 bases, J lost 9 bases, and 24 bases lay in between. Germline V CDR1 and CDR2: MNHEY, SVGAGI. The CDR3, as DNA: TGTGCCAGCAGCAACGTCCGGGGTCCGGGGTCCGTGCAGTACTTC. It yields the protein CASSNVRGPGSVQYF.

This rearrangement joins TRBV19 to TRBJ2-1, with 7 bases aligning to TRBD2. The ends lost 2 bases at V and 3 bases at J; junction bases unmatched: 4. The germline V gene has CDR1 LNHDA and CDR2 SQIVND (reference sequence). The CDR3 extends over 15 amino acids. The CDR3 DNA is TGTGCCAGTAGTATAAGGCGGGGGAGCTACAATGAGCAGTTCTTC. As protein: CASSIRRGSYNEQFF.